Listed below are T cell receptor beta chains from one sample, sequenced in a study of shared clonotypes between healthy human individuals. Clones were read by immunoSEQ multiplex PCR, and TCRdb kept only the in-frame ones, dropping some. The profile shows 2 million to 2.5 million clones, 80% to 95% of them singletons. Sample: naive CD4+ T cells from PBMCs. The receptor set was obtained from a man younger than 35 in good health. Some clones in this sample may be carry-over from other donors' samples. The CDR3 runs from the conserved cysteine through the conserved F or W. Each record gives: J gene, clone size, D gene, V gene, CDR3 DNA, CDR3 protein. A D gene is named only where the DNA matches it firmly. Some rows mark clone size as missing; the rest say once, few, many or name a class of expanded clone.

j_gene: TRBJ1-2
abundance: .
d_gene: .
v_gene: TRBV5-6
CDR3nt: TGTGCCAGCAGGACTGGCGGGACCGCCTTCGGTCGTGGCTACACCTTC
CDR3aa: CASRTGGTAFGRGYTF

j_gene: TRBJ2-1
abundance: once
d_gene: TRBD1
v_gene: TRBV19
CDR3nt: TGTGCCAGCAGACGGGACAGCAACAATGAGCAGTTCTTC
CDR3aa: CASRRDSNNEQFF

j_gene: TRBJ2-2
abundance: .
d_gene: TRBD2
v_gene: TRBV30
CDR3nt: TGTGCCTGGAGTTGGGTAGCGGGAGGCACCGGGGAGCTGTTTTTT
CDR3aa: CAWSWVAGGTGELFF

j_gene: TRBJ2-2
abundance: .
d_gene: .
v_gene: TRBV14
CDR3nt: TGTGCCAGCAGCCAAGGGATGTTAGGCGGGAACTGGCCTTCGAACACCGGGGAGCTGTTTTTT
CDR3aa: CASSQGMLGGNWPSNTGELFF

j_gene: TRBJ2-7
abundance: .
d_gene: .
v_gene: TRBV11-3
CDR3nt: TGTGCCAGCAGCTTACGAGGCGGCTCCTACGAGCAGTACTTC
CDR3aa: CASSLRGGSYEQYF

j_gene: TRBJ2-1
abundance: .
d_gene: TRBD2
v_gene: TRBV4-1
CDR3nt: TGCGCCAGCAGCCAAGATGGGGGACTAGCGGGAGTACCCTACAATGAGCAGTTCTTC
CDR3aa: CASSQDGGLAGVPYNEQFF

j_gene: TRBJ2-1
abundance: .
d_gene: TRBD1
v_gene: TRBV13
CDR3nt: TGTGCCAGCAGCCGGGGACAGGGTCGCTACAATGAGCAGTTCTTC
CDR3aa: CASSRGQGRYNEQFF

j_gene: TRBJ2-3
abundance: .
d_gene: .
v_gene: TRBV2
CDR3nt: TGTGCCAGCAGTGAAGTGGATACGCAGTATTTT
CDR3aa: CASSEVDTQYF

j_gene: TRBJ2-7
abundance: .
d_gene: .
v_gene: TRBV7-9
CDR3nt: TGTGCCAGCAGCCAGGGCCGGGACACGGGCTCCTACGAGCAGTACTTC
CDR3aa: CASSQGRDTGSYEQYF

j_gene: TRBJ2-3
abundance: .
d_gene: TRBD2
v_gene: TRBV6-1
CDR3nt: TGTGCCAGCAGTGGATTAGCGGGAGGCCTCCCAGATACGCAGTATTTT
CDR3aa: CASSGLAGGLPDTQYF